This entry lists 26 T cell receptor beta chains sequenced from one sample in a study of blood T cell repertoires in COVID-19. Produced via immunoSEQ multiplex PCR; TCRdb's table is partial and in-frame only. The data contain 250,000 to 350,000 clones, nearly 90% of them singletons. The sample taken for sequencing was PBMCs or T cells enriched from blood (not recorded which). The origin of the receptors is a woman between 18 and 29 years old with acute COVID-19.

The chain's CDR3 is CASSILGGELFF. The CDR3 coding sequence is TGTGCCAGCAGTATACTCGGCGGGGAGCTGTTTTTT. The rearrangement uses TRBV28 and TRBJ2-2; D not certain. The CDR3 extends over 12 amino acids. The V end was cut by 5 bases, the J end by 7 bases, with 8 bases between. Germline V gives CDR1 MDHEN, CDR2 SYDVKM.

The rearrangement joins TRBV18 to TRBJ1-2; 8 bases fit TRBD1. The CDR3 runs 14 residues. Trimming at V came to 6 bases and at J to 2 bases, leaving 5 bases not matched to a gene. CDR1 is KGHSH and CDR2 is LQKENI in the germline V gene. In DNA, the CDR3 is TGTGCCAGCTCTCAGGACAGGGCGAACTATGGCTACACCTTC. It translates to CASSQDRANYGYTF.

The chain joins TRBV27 to TRBJ2-7, with TRBD2 matching 8 bases. Germline assignment: CDR1 MNHEY and CDR2 SMNVEV (reference sequence). V shed 10 bases and J 7 bases; nucleotides not matched to a gene: 12. CDR3 length: 13 amino acids. The CDR3 loop reads CATRTSSLGEQYF. DNA for the CDR3: TGTGCCACTCGGACTAGCAGCCTTGGGGAGCAGTACTTC.

The chain has TRBV24-1 and TRBJ2-3; the match to TRBD2 covers 9 bases. Germline trimming cut 9 bases from V and 0 bases from J; bases unmatched to any gene: 3. The CDR3 spans 14 residues. Germline CDR1 and CDR2: KGHDR and SFDVKD. As DNA, the CDR3 is TGTGCCACCTCTAGCGGGATTAGCACAGATACGCAGTATTTT. Encoded protein: CATSSGISTDTQYF.

The chain combines TRBV18 with TRBJ1-6; TRBD1 matches at 10 bases. Germline CDR1 is KGHSH and CDR2 is LQKENI. This CDR3 spans 15 amino acids. Losses at the gene ends were 1 base for V and 10 bases for J; bases not matched to a gene: 4. The CDR3 sequence is CASSPRDRGGSPLHF. The CDR3 nucleotides are TGTGCCAGCTCACCACGGGACAGGGGAGGCTCACCCCTCCACTTT.

This chain joins TRBV10-3 and TRBJ1-1; D not certain. This CDR3 is 14 amino acids long. Germline CDR1 ENHRY, CDR2 SYGVKD. The germline V and J ends were trimmed by 4 bases and 1 base, with 10 bases remaining between them. The CDR3 sequence: CAISVQAGNTEAFF. DNA of the CDR3: TGTGCCATCAGTGTTCAGGCTGGGAACACTGAAGCTTTCTTT.

The V gene is TRBV5-6, the J gene TRBJ1-5; 8 positions match TRBD1. The CDR3 extends over 16 amino acids. V trimming: 2 bases; J trimming: 10 bases; junction bases outside the gene matches: 14. CDR1 and CDR2 (germline): SGHDT, YYEEEE. The DNA for the CDR3 is TGTGCCAGCAGCTTCGCGGACAGGGAAGGAAAAAATCCCCAGCATTTT. This gives the protein CASSFADREGKNPQHF.

V is TRBV12-3 or TRBV12-4 and J is TRBJ1-1; possibly TRBD1 for D (5 bases). The V and J ends lost 6 bases and 5 bases respectively, with 13 bases between them. This CDR3 contains 13 residues. The CDR3 is CASRPTDGTEAFF. The CDR3 DNA reads as TGTGCCAGCAGACCGACAGACGGAACTGAAGCTTTCTTT.

The CDR3 loop reads CASSLGGTVATEAFF. CDR3 in DNA: TGTGCCAGCAGCTTAGGCGGGACGGTGGCCACTGAAGCTTTCTTT. J is TRBJ1-1 and V is TRBV7-9; weak D call: TRBD1 (5 bases). Germline CDR1 SEHNR, CDR2 FQNEAQ (reference sequence). Trimming cost V 1 base and J 4 bases, with 13 bases left between them. The length of the CDR3 is 15 residues.

V usage is TRBV5-4 and J usage is TRBJ2-2; 8 bases align to TRBD1. Per germline, CDR1 SGHNT and CDR2 YYREEE (reference sequence). The CDR3 is 15 amino acids. V shed 3 bases, J shed 4 bases, and the junction held 5 bases outside the gene matches. In nucleotides, the CDR3 is TGTGCCAGCAGCTCAGGGGGCATCGGCACCGGGGAGCTGTTTTTT. It yields the protein CASSSGGIGTGELFF.

This chain links TRBV5-4 with TRBJ1-5; 7 positions agree with TRBD1. The junction had 13 bases not matched to a gene; V was cut back by 3 bases and J by 1 base. The length of the CDR3 is 18 residues. Germline assignment: CDR1 SGHNT and CDR2 YYREEE (reference sequence). The CDR3 coding sequence is TGTGCCAGCAGCTGTGACAGGGCCGCAGGCGGGAGCAATCAGCCCCAGCATTTT. Protein product: CASSCDRAAGGSNQPQHF.

The chain is built from TRBV7-3 and TRBJ1-1; no firm D call. Germline values: CDR1 SGHTA, CDR2 FQGTGA. The CDR3 contains 13 residues. Trimming shortened V by 4 bases and J by 3 bases, and 9 bases separated the two germline ends. In nucleotides, the CDR3 is TGTGCCAGCAGCTCGAGGGTGGACACTGAAGCTTTCTTT. It translates to CASSSRVDTEAFF. The variable domain in full, completed from reference TRBV7-3 and TRBJ1-1, reads GAGVSQTPSNKVTEKGKYVELRCDPISGHTALYWYRQSLGQGPEFLIYFQGTGAADDSGLPNDRFFAVRPEGSVSTLKIQRTERGDSAVYLCASSSRVDTEAFFGQGTRLTVV.

This sequence joins TRBV2 and TRBJ1-5; no clear D. From germline, CDR1 is SNHLY and CDR2 FYNNEI. CDR3 size: 13 residues. V was shortened by 5 bases and J by 0 bases, with 5 bases between the two germline ends. DNA of the CDR3: TGTGCCAGCAGTCGGGGTAGCAATCAGCCCCAGCATTTT. Translation gives CASSRGSNQPQHF.

The J gene is TRBJ1-5, the V gene TRBV28, with D possibly matching TRBD1 (5 bases). V was trimmed by 6 bases and J by 4 bases, leaving 19 bases between them. From germline, CDR1 is MDHEN and CDR2 SYDVKM. The CDR3 length is 16 residues. The DNA for the CDR3 is TGTGCCAGCAGCCTTACGTGGAGGGGCACGAATCAGCCCCAGCATTTT. Amino acids: CASSLTWRGTNQPQHF.

The sample holds one count of this clone. V is TRBV28 and J is TRBJ2-7, with 7 bases lining up with TRBD1. CDR1 and CDR2 from the germline V gene are MDHEN and SYDVKM. This CDR3 has 15 amino acids. V gave up 7 bases and J gave up 5 bases; unmatched junction bases: 14. The CDR3 nucleotides are TGTGCCAGCAACCCCCCGGACAGGAGGCCCCACGAGCAGTACTTC. Translation gives CASNPPDRRPHEQYF.

The chain employs TRBV27 and TRBJ1-3, with a weak D call TRBD1 (5 bases). Per the germline V gene, CDR1 is MNHEY and CDR2 is SMNVEV (reference sequence). The CDR3 has 15 residues. V lost 5 bases and J 0 bases, leaving 11 bases between the germline ends. CDR3 protein: CASSASGGSGNTIYF. The DNA for the CDR3 is TGTGCCAGCAGTGCCTCCGGGGGCTCTGGAAACACCATATATTTT.

This clone was detected a few times. This chain links TRBV5-1 with TRBJ1-1, with TRBD1 identical over 9 bases. CDR1 SGHRS and CDR2 YFSETQ come from the germline V gene. The CDR3 is made up of 15 amino acids. V was clipped by 10 bases and J by 4 bases; unmatched bases: 14. CDR3 nucleotides: TGCGCCGCCCGGGTACAGGGGGCACGTAGCACTGAAGCTTTCTTT. Its protein is CAARVQGARSTEAFF.

The chain carries TRBV6-5 and TRBJ2-7; 7 bases are a match to TRBD1. This CDR3 has 15 residues. Germline V lookup: CDR1 MNHEY, CDR2 SVGAGI. V lost 0 bases to trimming and J lost 1 base; unmatched junction nucleotides: 3. The CDR3 is CASSYSGTVSYEQYF. In nucleotides, the CDR3 is TGTGCCAGCAGTTACTCGGGGACAGTTTCCTACGAGCAGTACTTC.

The chain couples TRBV4-1 to TRBJ1-5; perhaps TRBD1 as D (6 bases). Germline V lookup: CDR1 MGHRA, CDR2 YSYEKL. Deletions cut 4 bases from V and 0 bases from J, with 22 bases between. There are 19 residues in the CDR3. CDR3 in DNA: TGCGCCAGCAGCCCAACGGCCCGGACAGACCTGTATAGCAATCAGCCCCAGCATTTT. Protein: CASSPTARTDLYSNQPQHF.

This chain links TRBV7-6 with TRBJ2-3; TRBD1 is a possible D gene (6 bases). Germline CDR1 reads SGHVS; CDR2 reads FNYEAQ. V gave up 0 bases and J gave up 4 bases, with 17 bases separating them. CDR3 length: 17 residues. The CDR3 reads CASSLAGAGVVADTQYF. The CDR3 nucleotides are TGTGCCAGCAGCTTAGCCGGGGCAGGGGTGGTGGCAGATACGCAGTATTTT. The full variable domain, rest sourced from reference TRBV7-6 and TRBJ2-3, is GAGVSQSPRYKVTKRGQDVALRCDPISGHVSLYWYRQALGQGPEFLTYFNYEAQQDKSGLPNDRFSAERPEGSISTLTIQRTEQRDSAMYRCASSLAGAGVVADTQYFGPGTRLTVL.

This chain joins TRBV19 and TRBJ2-3; D is possibly TRBD1 (6 bases). V lost 3 bases and J lost 3, with 16 bases in between. CDR1 LNHDA and CDR2 SQIVND come from the germline V gene (reference sequence). The CDR3 is 16 residues long. CDR3 residues: CASSIRTGITTDTQYF. CDR3 nucleotide sequence: TGTGCCAGTAGTATCCGAACAGGGATAACGACAGATACGCAGTATTTT.

This clone was found a few times. In DNA form, the CDR3 reads TGTGCCAGTGTAGCGGGGGCCGACACCGGGGAGCTGTTTTTT. Its translation is CASVAGADTGELFF. The rearrangement uses TRBV6-5 and TRBJ2-2, with TRBD2 matching over 9 bases. The germline CDR1 and CDR2 sequences are MNHEY and SVGAGI. Unmatched junction bases numbered 5, after V lost 9 bases and J lost 3 bases. There are 14 residues in the CDR3.

The V call is TRBV29-1, the J call TRBJ1-1, with D perhaps matching TRBD1 (6 bases). The V and J ends lost 3 bases and 4 bases respectively, with 12 bases between them. CDR3 length: 13 amino acids. CDR1 SQVTM and CDR2 ANQGSEA come from the germline V gene. DNA for the CDR3: TGCAGCGTTGACGACAGGAAGGGCACTGAAGCTTTCTTT. Translation gives CSVDDRKGTEAFF.

The chain carries TRBV2 and TRBJ2-3; TRBD2 is a possible D gene (5 bases). The CDR3 contains 15 residues. Germline V gene data show CDR1 as SNHLY and CDR2 as FYNNEI. V lost 2 bases to trimming and J lost 1 base, with 10 bases between them. The DNA of the CDR3 is TGTGCCAGCAGTGAAATCATCGGGGGCACAGATACGCAGTATTTT. Translating gives CASSEIIGGTDTQYF.

This clone was counted between two and nine times. This chain joins TRBV6-5 and TRBJ2-7; a possible D gene is TRBD2 (5 bases). CDR3 size: 13 residues. Germline CDR1 is MNHEY and CDR2 is SVGAGI. The germline V and J ends were trimmed by 2 bases and 4 bases, with 9 bases remaining between them. In DNA, the CDR3 is TGTGCCAGCAGTTACAAGTCGGGATACGAGCAGTACTTC. It is translated as CASSYKSGYEQYF.

The rearrangement uses TRBV28 and TRBJ2-5, with TRBD1 matching 8 bases. V lost 5 bases to trimming and J lost 6 bases; unmatched junction nucleotides: 8. Germline CDR1 MDHEN, CDR2 SYDVKM. This CDR3 is built from 14 residues. The CDR3 is CASSDMTGAKTQYF. The CDR3 region has the DNA TGTGCCAGCAGTGACATGACAGGGGCAAAGACCCAGTACTTC. The whole variable domain, filled in from reference TRBV28 and TRBJ2-5, reads DVKVTQSSRYLVKRTGEKVFLECVQDMDHENMFWYRQDPGLGLRLIYFSYDVKMKEKGDIPEGYSVSREKKERFSLILESASTNQTSMYLCASSDMTGAKTQYFGPGTRLLVL.